Below, one TCR beta chain is given with its context. This CDR3 is built from 13 residues. Trimming removed 1 base from V and 4 bases from J, with 7 bases in between. Germline V CDR1 and CDR2: LNHNV, YYDKDF (reference sequence). This record comes from a study of blood T cell repertoires in COVID-19. Study information: The United States, Italy and Spain supplied acute and convalescent COVID-19 samples. T cells, B-cell-depleted T cells, or PBMCs supplied cDNA or gDNA.

Study processing details: Reference gene primer amplification yielded estimated nucleated cell counts. TCRdb keeps only in-frame clones here, not all; method: immunoSEQ multiplex PCR. V and J calls and clone size are given by that table; D and trimming were obtained from the DNA. This sample carries approximately 55,000 clones, about nine tenths of them seen once, and the ten largest clones take approximately 6.2%. The receptor's source is a man in his forties or fifties with acute or convalescent COVID-19. The chain has TRBV15 and TRBJ1-2, with a tentative D call TRBD1 (5 bases). Input material: peripheral blood. The CDR3 region is CATSRGGGYGYTF. Written as DNA, the CDR3 is TGTGCCACCAGCAGAGGGGGGGGCTATGGCTACACCTTC.